The 2 T cell receptor beta chains below were found in one sample sequenced in a study of blood T cells in healthy people across ages. A sample-barcoded 5' primer and a J-beta primer mix were used in a second PCR of roughly 6 to 11 cycles. TCRdb passed the 5' RACE reads through MiXCR, listing each CDR3 protein once. The sample lists approximately 830,000 distinct CDR3 sequences, less than 80% seen once, with around a quarter in the top ten. The specimen was blood. These receptors were obtained from a man aged 25-40 years in good health.

The chain recombines TRBV7-2 with TRBJ2-1; no clear D gene. Per the germline V gene, CDR1 is SGHTA and CDR2 is FQGNSA. Trimming took off 0 bases at V and 2 bases at J, with 8 bases between the two ends. The CDR3 has 15 residues. CDR3 loop: CASSLAAATYNEQFF. The CDR3 DNA sequence: TGTGCCAGCAGCTTAGCTGCGGCCACCTACAATGAGCAGTTCTTC.

The genes are TRBV10-3 and TRBJ2-1; 10 positions match TRBD1. V was pared by 2 bases and J by 7 bases, with 8 bases of the junction left unmatched. This CDR3 is 16 amino acids long. In germline, CDR1 is ENHRY, CDR2 SYGVKD. CDR3 DNA: TGTGCCATCAGTGAGCCAGGGACAGGGGAAGGGAATGAGCAGTTCTTC. Its translation is CAISEPGTGEGNEQFF.